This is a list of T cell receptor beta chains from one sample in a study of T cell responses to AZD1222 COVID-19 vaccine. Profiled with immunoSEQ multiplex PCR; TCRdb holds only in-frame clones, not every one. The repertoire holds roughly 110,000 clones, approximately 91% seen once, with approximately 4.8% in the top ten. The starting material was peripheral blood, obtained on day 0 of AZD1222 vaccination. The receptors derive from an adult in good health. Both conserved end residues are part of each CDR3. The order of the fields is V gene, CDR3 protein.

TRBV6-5 CASSPRQGAGYGYTF
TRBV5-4 CASSGPGQGNSPLHF
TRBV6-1 CASSESGANQPQHF
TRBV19 CASSDGGGRLPYEQYF
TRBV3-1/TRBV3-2 CASSQDLGRAGANVLTF
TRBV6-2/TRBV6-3 CASSPRGGTEAFF
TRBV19 CASSIFTGGGQPQHF
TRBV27 CASSIAGAGSNQPQHF
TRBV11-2 CASSLEPSLATNEKLFF
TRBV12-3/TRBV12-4 CASSILVSTEAFF
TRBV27 CASSLRSDSGPPLHF
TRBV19 CASSRGQEYQPQHF
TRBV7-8 CASSHYRGGNSPLHF
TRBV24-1 CATSEDRLDVYNEQFF
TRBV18 CASSPWQGGTDTQYF
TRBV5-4 CASSLRGSNQPQHF
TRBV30 CAWSVLGGRTDTQYF
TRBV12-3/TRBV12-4 CASSFGVSYEQYF
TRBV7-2 CASSLWGGGGLDGYTF
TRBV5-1 CASSLDRAGNTIYF
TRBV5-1 CASSFSTVNSPLHF
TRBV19 CASSSPLQNTEAFF
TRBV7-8 CASSPRQGASYEQYF
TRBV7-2 CASSLPRYGETYNSPLHF
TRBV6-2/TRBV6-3 CASSTQGGVQFF
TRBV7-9 CASSSSGFNTGELFF
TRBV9 CASSQSHGASPGELFF
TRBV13 CASSLGGLLNEKLFF
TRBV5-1 CASSLAVTGGIAKNIQYF
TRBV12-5 CASGPTGMAGELFF
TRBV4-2 CASSQEDSLNQPQHF
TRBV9 CASSVSPLTDTQYF
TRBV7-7 CASSLIVGTEAFF
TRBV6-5 CATRAVGYTF
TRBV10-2 CASRWDSLDSPLHF
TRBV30 CAWSSGSYGYTF
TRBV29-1 CSLVPLQGGGYNEQFF
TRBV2 CASIQGRDEQFF
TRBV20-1 CRRKKIQPQHF
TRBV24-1 CATSDRTGAGANVLTF
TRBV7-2 CASSSSRGLRYNEQFF
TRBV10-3 CAISPTEMNTEAFF
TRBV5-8 CASSSHSNQPQHF
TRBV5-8 CASSRDGKSSYNSPLHF
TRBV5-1 CASRLGGTNTGELFF
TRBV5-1 CASSFRPGKEQYF
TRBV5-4 CASSSPRGQGPLNYGYTF
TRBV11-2 CASSLGFNTEAFF
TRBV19 CASSITGDATAKNIQYF
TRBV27 CASKSTEAFF
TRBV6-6 CASSWKGTSTEAFF
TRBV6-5 CASSYSKGSKQLFF
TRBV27 CASSQTGGFYEQYF